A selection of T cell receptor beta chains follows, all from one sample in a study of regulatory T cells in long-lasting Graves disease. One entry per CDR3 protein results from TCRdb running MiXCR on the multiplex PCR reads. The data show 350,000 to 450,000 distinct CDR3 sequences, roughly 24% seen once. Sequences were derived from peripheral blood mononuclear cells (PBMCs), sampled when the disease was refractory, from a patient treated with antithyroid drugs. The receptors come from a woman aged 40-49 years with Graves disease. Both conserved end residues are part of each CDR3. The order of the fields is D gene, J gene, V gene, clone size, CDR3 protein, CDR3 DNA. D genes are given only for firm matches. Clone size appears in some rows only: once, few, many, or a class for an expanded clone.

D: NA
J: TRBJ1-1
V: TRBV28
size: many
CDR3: CASSLRGELNTEAFF
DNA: TGTGCCAGCAGTTTGAGGGGGGAATTGAACACTGAAGCTTTCTTT

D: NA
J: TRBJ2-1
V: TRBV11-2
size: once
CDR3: CASRGGFYNEQFF
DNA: TGTGCCAGCAGGGGGGGATTCTACAATGAGCAGTTCTTC

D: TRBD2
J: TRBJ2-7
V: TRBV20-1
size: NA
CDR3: CSAEITVGGDAEQYF
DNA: TGCAGTGCCGAGATTACGGTGGGGGGGGATGCCGAGCAGTACTTC

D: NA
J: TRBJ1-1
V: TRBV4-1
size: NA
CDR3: CASSQDPGWGGTEASF
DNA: TGCGCCAGCAGCCAAGATCCGGGTTGGGGGGGGACTGAAGCTTCCTTT

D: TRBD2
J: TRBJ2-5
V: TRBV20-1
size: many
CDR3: CSGEREPSSTQYF
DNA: TGCAGCGGGGAGCGGGAGCCCTCTTCGACCCAGTACTTC

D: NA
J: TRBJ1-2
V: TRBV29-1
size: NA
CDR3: CSALPVANYGCTF
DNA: NA

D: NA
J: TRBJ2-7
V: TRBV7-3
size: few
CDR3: CASSLKAGYEQYF
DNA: TGTGCCAGCAGCTTAAAAGCCGGGTACGAGCAGTACTTC

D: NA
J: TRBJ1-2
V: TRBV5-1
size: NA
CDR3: CASSLDSGTRGRYTF
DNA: TGCGCCAGCAGCTTGGATTCCGGGACCCGTGGCCGCTACACCTTC

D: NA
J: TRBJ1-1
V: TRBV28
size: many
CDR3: CASSLSPTGPEAFF
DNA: TGTGCCAGCAGTTTATCTCCCACGGGTCCTGAAGCTTTCTTT

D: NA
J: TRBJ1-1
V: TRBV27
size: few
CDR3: CASSRTAYTEAFF
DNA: TGTGCCAGCAGCAGGACAGCGTACACTGAAGCTTTCTTT

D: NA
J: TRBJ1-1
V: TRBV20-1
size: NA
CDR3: CSAIGGKGNTEAFF
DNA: TGCAGTGCTATAGGTGGTAAGGGTAACACTGAAGCTTTCTTT

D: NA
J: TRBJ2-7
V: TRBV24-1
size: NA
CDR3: CATSDVGGYEQYF
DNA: TGTGCCACCAGTGATGTAGGGGGCTACGAGCAGTACTTC

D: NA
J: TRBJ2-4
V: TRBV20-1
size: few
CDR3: CSAPKTSSRAKNIQYF
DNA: TGCAGTGCCCCGAAAACTAGTTCCCGAGCCAAAAACATTCAGTACTTC

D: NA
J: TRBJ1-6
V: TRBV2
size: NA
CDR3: CASRRSTVFNSPLHF
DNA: TGTGCCAGCAGGCGGTCGACGGTTTTTAATTCACCCCTCCACTTT

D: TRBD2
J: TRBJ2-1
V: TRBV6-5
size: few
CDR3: CASSYSGLAGLYNEQFF
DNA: TGTGCCAGCAGTTACTCGGGACTAGCGGGGCTATACAATGAGCAGTTCTTC

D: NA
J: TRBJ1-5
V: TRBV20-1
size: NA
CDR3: CSASTVSRARQPQHF
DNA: TGCAGTGCTAGCACAGTCAGCAGGGCCCGTCAGCCCCAGCATTTT

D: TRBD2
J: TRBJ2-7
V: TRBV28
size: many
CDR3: CASRRGLADAYEQYF
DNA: TGTGCCAGCAGACGAGGACTAGCGGATGCCTACGAGCAGTACTTC

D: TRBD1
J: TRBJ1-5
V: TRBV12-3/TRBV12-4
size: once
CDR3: CASRGDSDSNSNQPQHF
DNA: TGTGCCAGCAGGGGGGACAGCGACTCGAATAGCAATCAGCCCCAGCATTTT

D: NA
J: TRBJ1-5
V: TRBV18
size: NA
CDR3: CASSLDQGGQPQHF
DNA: TGTGCCAGCTCATTAGACCAGGGCGGTCAGCCCCAGCATTTT

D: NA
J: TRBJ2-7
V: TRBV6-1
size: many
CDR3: CASILTGLYEQYF
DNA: TGTGCCAGCATTTTGACAGGCCTCTACGAGCAGTACTTC

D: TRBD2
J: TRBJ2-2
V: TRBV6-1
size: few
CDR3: CASSPRVGTSKTGELFF
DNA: TGTGCCAGCAGCCCTCGTGTCGGGACTAGTAAGACCGGGGAGCTGTTTTTT

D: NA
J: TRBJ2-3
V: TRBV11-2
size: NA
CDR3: CASSLVPGETDTQYF
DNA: TGTGCCAGCAGCTTAGTGCCAGGGGAAACAGATACGCAGTATTTT

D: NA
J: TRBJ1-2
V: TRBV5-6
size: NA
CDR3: CASIRLVEGGYTF
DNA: TGTGCCAGCATCCGACTAGTTGAGGGTGGCTACACCTTC

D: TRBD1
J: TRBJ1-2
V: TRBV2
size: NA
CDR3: CASSGFRDRGNYGYTF
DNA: TGTGCCAGCAGTGGTTTCCGGGACAGGGGGAACTATGGCTACACCTTC

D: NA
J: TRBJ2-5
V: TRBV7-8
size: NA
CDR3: CASSLTGQLQETQYF
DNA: TGTGCCAGCAGCTTAACCGGACAGCTCCAAGAGACCCAGTACTTC

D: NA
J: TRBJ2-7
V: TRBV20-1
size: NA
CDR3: CSARDPTGTGSSYEQYF
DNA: TGCAGTGCTAGAGATCCAACGGGAACAGGGTCCTCCTACGAGCAGTACTTC

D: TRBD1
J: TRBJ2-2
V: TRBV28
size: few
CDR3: CASSTFIGQGAHRELFF
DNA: TGTGCCAGCAGCACATTTATAGGGCAGGGGGCGCACAGGGAGCTGTTTTTT

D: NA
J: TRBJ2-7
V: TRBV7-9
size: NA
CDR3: CASSLVPDEQYF
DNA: TGTGCCAGCAGCTTAGTCCCAGACGAGCAGTACTTC

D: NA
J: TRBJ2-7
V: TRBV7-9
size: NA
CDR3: CASSLVTDEQYF
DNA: TGTGCCAGCAGCTTAGTCACAGATGAGCAGTACTTC

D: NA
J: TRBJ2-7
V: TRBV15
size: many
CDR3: CATSRDRSSYEQYF
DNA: TGTGCCACCAGCAGAGATCGAAGCTCCTACGAGCAGTACTTC

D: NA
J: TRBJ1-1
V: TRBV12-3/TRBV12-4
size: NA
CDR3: CASSKAHNTEAFF
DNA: TGTGCCAGCAGTAAGGCGCACAACACTGAAGCTTTCTTT

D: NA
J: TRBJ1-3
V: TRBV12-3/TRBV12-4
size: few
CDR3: CASSIQLHLSLRGNTIYF
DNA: TGTGCCAGCAGCATACAGCTTCATCTTTCGTTGAGGGGAAACACCATATATTTT

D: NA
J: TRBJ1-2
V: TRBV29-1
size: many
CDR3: CSVDRLGGYGYTF
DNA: TGCAGCGTTGACAGGCTCGGGGGATATGGCTACACCTTC

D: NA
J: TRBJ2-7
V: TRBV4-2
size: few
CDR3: CASSQGTNDHEQYF
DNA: TGTGCCAGCAGCCAAGGGACTAATGATCACGAGCAGTACTTC

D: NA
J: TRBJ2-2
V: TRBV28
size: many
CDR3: CASSLVGGNTGELFF
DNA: TGTGCCAGCAGCTTAGTAGGGGGGAACACCGGGGAGCTGTTTTTT

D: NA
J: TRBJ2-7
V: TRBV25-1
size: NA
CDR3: CASSEFGTRNYEQYF
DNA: TGTGCCAGCAGTGAATTTGGGACAAGGAACTACGAGCAGTACTTC

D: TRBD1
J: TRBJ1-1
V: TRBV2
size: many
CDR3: CASTRRQGRMSLNTEAFF
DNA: TGTGCCAGCACTCGCAGACAGGGCCGAATGAGTCTGAACACTGAAGCTTTCTTT

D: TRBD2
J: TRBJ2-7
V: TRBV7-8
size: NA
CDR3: CASSTLEAWGAGGKYF
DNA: TGTGCCAGCAGCACGCTGGAGGCCTGGGGGGCGGGGGGCAAGTACTTC

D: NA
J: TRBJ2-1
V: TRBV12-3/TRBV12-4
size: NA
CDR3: CASRPQISSYNEQFF
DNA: TGTGCCAGCAGGCCCCAGATAAGCTCCTACAATGAGCAGTTCTTC

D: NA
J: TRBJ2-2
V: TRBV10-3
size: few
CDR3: CAISELWGNTGELFF
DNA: TGTGCCATCAGTGAGTTGTGGGGAAACACCGGGGAGCTGTTTTTT

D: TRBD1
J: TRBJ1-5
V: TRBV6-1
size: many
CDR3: CASSTRGTAYSNQPQHF
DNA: TGTGCCAGCAGTACGAGGGGGACAGCTTATAGCAATCAGCCCCAGCATTTT

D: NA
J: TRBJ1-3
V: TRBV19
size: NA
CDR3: CATAIMTFGSGNTIYF
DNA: TGTGCCACTGCGATTATGACTTTTGGCTCTGGAAACACCATATATTTT

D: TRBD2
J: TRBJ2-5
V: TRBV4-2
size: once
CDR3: CASSQDRTSGRARETQYF
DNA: TGTGCCAGCAGCCAAGACCGGACTAGCGGGAGGGCAAGGGAGACCCAGTACTTC

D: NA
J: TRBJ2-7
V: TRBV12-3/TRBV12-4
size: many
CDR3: CASSRTYEQYF
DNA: TGTGCCAGCAGTCGAACCTACGAGCAGTACTTC

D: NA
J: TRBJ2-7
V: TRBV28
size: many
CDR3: CASSLLISAGYEQYF
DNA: TGTGCCAGCAGTTTATTAATCTCCGCAGGCTACGAGCAGTACTTC

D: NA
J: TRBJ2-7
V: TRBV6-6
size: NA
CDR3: CASSYSHAGYEQYF
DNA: TGTGCCAGCAGTTACTCGCACGCAGGCTACGAGCAGTACTTC

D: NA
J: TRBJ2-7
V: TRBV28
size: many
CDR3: CASSLRLATTNPLYEQYF
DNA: TGTGCCAGCAGTTTAAGGCTAGCCACCACCAACCCTCTCTACGAGCAGTACTTC

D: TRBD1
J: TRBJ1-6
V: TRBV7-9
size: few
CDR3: CASSGGGSPLHF
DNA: TGTGCCAGCAGTGGAGGGGGCTCACCCCTCCACTTT

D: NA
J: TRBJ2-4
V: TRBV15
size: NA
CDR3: CATSRERGGSQNIQYF
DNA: TGTGCCACCAGCAGAGAAAGAGGGGGATCCCAAAACATTCAGTACTTC

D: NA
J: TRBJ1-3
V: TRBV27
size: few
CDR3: CASSLSRETGNTIYF
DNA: TGTGCCAGCAGTTTATCCAGGGAGACTGGAAACACCATATATTTT

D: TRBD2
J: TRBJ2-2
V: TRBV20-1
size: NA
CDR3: CSARRTGTSAGELFF
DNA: TGCAGTGCTAGAAGAACCGGGACTAGTGCCGGGGAGCTGTTTTTT

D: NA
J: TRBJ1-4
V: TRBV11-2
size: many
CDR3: CASSLGGSEKLFF
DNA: TGTGCCAGCAGCTTAGGTGGCTCTGAAAAACTGTTTTTT

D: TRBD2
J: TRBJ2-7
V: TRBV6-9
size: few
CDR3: CASSSASGSPHEQYF
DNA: TGTGCCAGCAGTTCGGCTAGCGGGAGCCCCCACGAGCAGTACTTC

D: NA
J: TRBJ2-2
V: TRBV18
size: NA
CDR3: CASSPSPGTVGELFF
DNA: TGTGCCAGCTCACCATCGCCGGGAACGGTCGGGGAGCTGTTTTTT

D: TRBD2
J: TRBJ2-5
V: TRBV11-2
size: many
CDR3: CASSLVGSGSGRETQYF
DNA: TGTGCCAGCAGCTTAGTTGGTAGCGGGAGTGGAAGAGAGACCCAGTACTTC

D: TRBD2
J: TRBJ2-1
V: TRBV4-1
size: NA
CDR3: CASRGVAGADRQFF
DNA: TGCGCCAGCAGAGGCGTAGCGGGCGCCGATCGTCAGTTCTTC

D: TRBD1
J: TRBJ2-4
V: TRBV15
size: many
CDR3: CATSRRDRGQYF
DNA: TGTGCCACCAGCAGAAGGGACAGGGGGCAGTACTTC

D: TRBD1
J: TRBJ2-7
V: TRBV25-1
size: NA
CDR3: CASSRTGVNEQYF
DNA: TGTGCCAGCAGCCGGACAGGAGTCAACGAGCAGTACTTC

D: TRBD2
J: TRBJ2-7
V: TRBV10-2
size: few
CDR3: CASSDSSGLYEQYF
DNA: TGCGCCAGCAGTGATTCTAGCGGGCTATACGAGCAGTACTTC